This TCR beta chain was captured by sequencing in a study of T cell changes during pregnancy in multiple sclerosis. There are 15 residues in the CDR3. The V gene lost 1 base and the J gene lost 2 bases, with 9 bases spanning the gap. The germline V gene encodes CDR1 SEHNR and CDR2 FQNEAQ (reference sequence). Sequencing used immunoSEQ multiplex PCR; TCRdb keeps in-frame clones, though not all of them. The sample has 42,000 or so clones; 80% to 95% are singletons. This clone was counted once. The genes are TRBV7-9 and TRBJ1-3; D not resolved. The input for sequencing was CD8+ T cells from peripheral blood mononuclear cells, taken in the first trimester of pregnancy. This TCR was recovered from a female donor with multiple sclerosis, enrolled in a pregnancy study. The CDR3 loop is CASSLDRSAGNTIYF. The CDR3 DNA reads TGTGCCAGCAGCTTAGACAGAAGTGCTGGAAACACCATATATTTT.